What follows are 5 T cell receptor beta chains derived from one specimen sequenced in a study of T-cell memory formation after mild COVID-19 (dated by TCRdb to the early 2020s). Receptor amplification or capture employed 5' RACE. Sequencing was carried out with an Illumina NovaSeq 6000. TCRdb reworked the public reads: Q25 trimming with fastp, MiXCR clone assembly, productive beta chains retained. Identical CDR3 protein sequences are pooled into one entry, listed with their most common genes and DNA. This sample comprises more than 150,000 distinct CDR3 sequences, less than 20% of them detected only once. The ten largest clones add up to roughly 4.3% of the sample. Source material: PBMCs or a T cell subset sorted from them (not recorded which). These receptors all come from a man aged 18 to 30 who had mild COVID-19 (a few samples of this study predate the infection). The sample titles of this study are shuffled in the database, so cell type and time point are left out; the donor was told from shared clones.

This clonotype was seen ten or more times. J is TRBJ1-1 and V is TRBV12-3 or TRBV12-4; no definite D call. This CDR3 is built from 12 residues. Trimming left V 0 bases short and J 3 bases short, with 2 bases between. The CDR3 loop is CASSLADTEAFF. The CDR3 DNA follows: TGTGCCAGCAGTTTAGCGGACACTGAAGCTTTCTTT.

This clonotype was observed a handful of times. The chain uses TRBV11-1 and TRBJ1-1; possibly TRBD1 for D (5 bases). The V gene lost 0 bases and the J gene lost 8 bases, with 16 bases spanning the gap. CDR3 size: 15 residues. Germline CDR1 reads SGHAT; CDR2 reads FQDESV (reference sequence). The CDR3 DNA reads as TGTGCCAGCAGCTTAGCTGGGGCAAAGGAGGCGGAAGCTTTCTTT. It encodes CASSLAGAKEAEAFF.

This clonotype turned up a few times. One junction end disagrees with the germline gene, perhaps due to a read error. The chain uses TRBV7-4 and TRBJ2-1; weak D call: TRBD2 (6 bases). CDR1 is SGHVT, CDR2 SQSDAQ, per germline. The CDR3 contains 13 residues. The CDR3 loop is CASIPLKGGPRVF. The DNA for the CDR3 is TGTGCCAGCATTCCTCTTAAGGGAGGACCCCGGGTCTTC.

The V gene is TRBV6-2 or TRBV6-3, the J gene TRBJ2-5; 11 nucleotides line up with TRBD2. The CDR3 covers 16 residues. The ends lost 7 bases at V and 5 bases at J; junction bases unmatched: 12. Germline V gene data show CDR1 as MNHEY and CDR2 as SVGEGT. CDR3 amino acids: CASTGLAGGNGETQYF. CDR3 sequence (DNA): TGTGCCAGCACCGGACTAGCGGGCGGGAACGGTGAGACCCAGTACTTC.

Only a few counts were recorded for this clonotype. The chain recombines TRBV7-3 with TRBJ2-3; D is possibly TRBD2 (6 bases). Trimming removed 6 bases from V and 4 bases from J, with 14 bases in between. Germline values: CDR1 SGHTA, CDR2 FQGTGA. The CDR3 length is 14 residues. In DNA, the CDR3 is TGTGCCAGCAGTCCTAGGCGGGGTTCAGATACGCAGTATTTT. Its translation: CASSPRRGSDTQYF. Variable domain in full (rest from reference TRBV7-3 and TRBJ2-3): GAGVSQTPSNKVTEKGKYVELRCDPISGHTALYWYRQSLGQGPEFLIYFQGTGAADDSGLPNDRFFAVRPEGSVSTLKIQRTERGDSAVYLCASSPRRGSDTQYFGPGTRLTVL.